Each of the 19 T cell receptor beta chains below was sequenced from the same sample in a study of blood T cells in healthy people across ages. A second PCR of about 7 to 11 cycles used a sample-barcoded 5' primer and a J-beta primer mix. From the 5' RACE reads, TCRdb called clonotypes with MiXCR, one entry per CDR3 protein. The data hold around 520,000 distinct CDR3 sequences, with roughly a quarter observed a single time. This sample also belongs to another study, concerning T cells of mothers and their children.

Sequencing used blood. These receptors originate from a boy aged 2-9 years in good health.

This clonotype has only a few counts. This chain links TRBV27 with TRBJ2-5, with 9 bases that match TRBD1. The CDR3 loop spans 14 amino acids. Trimming took 5 bases from V and 3 from J; bases not matched to a gene: 4. Germline lookup yields CDR1 MNHEY and CDR2 SMNVEV (reference sequence). CDR3 bases: TGTGCCAGCAGTCTTCGGACAGGGGAAGAGACCCAGTACTTC. Translated: CASSLRTGEETQYF.

This rearrangement joins TRBV6-4 to TRBJ1-1; D not resolved. The CDR3 length is 13 residues. Trimming took 3 bases from V and 2 from J, leaving 7 bases between them. CDR1 is MRHNA, CDR2 SNTAGT, per germline. CDR3 residues: CASSEQRNTEAFF. The CDR3 region has the DNA TGTGCCAGCAGTGAACAGAGAAACACTGAAGCTTTCTTT.

In this sample, this clonotype turned up a few times. J is TRBJ1-1 and V is TRBV14; D remains unclear. CDR3 size: 12 residues. The V and J ends lost 1 base and 3 bases respectively, with 3 bases between them. The germline V gene has CDR1 SGHDN and CDR2 FVKESK. The CDR3 sequence: CASSQVDTEAFF. DNA for the CDR3: TGTGCCAGCAGCCAAGTCGACACTGAAGCTTTCTTT.

This clonotype was detected a few times. The V call is TRBV7-2, the J call TRBJ2-5; 9 nucleotides agree with TRBD2. The assigned J gene may be wrong: the sequence end matches TRBJ2-1 better. The CDR3 has 15 amino acids. From germline, CDR1 is SGHTA and CDR2 FQGNSA. This chain's CDR3 is CASSKGLAVYNEQFF. CDR3 bases: TGTGCCAGCAGCAAGGGACTAGCAGTGTACAATGAGCAGTTCTTC.

The table lists this clonotype with a few counts. V is TRBV3-1 and J is TRBJ2-7, with D tentatively TRBD1 or TRBD2 (6 bases each). V shed 4 bases and J shed 5 bases, with 9 bases lying between them. The CDR3 spans 12 residues. Germline values: CDR1 LGHDT, CDR2 YNNKEL (reference sequence). The CDR3 here is CASSRRGDEQYF. In DNA, the CDR3 is TGTGCCAGCAGCCGGAGGGGGGACGAGCAGTACTTC.

The chain carries TRBV4-2 and TRBJ1-2; D is unclear. The CDR3 has 13 amino acids. Germline V CDR1 and CDR2: LGHNA, YNFKEQ. Trimming removed 0 bases at V and 8 bases at J, with 10 bases between. CDR3 nucleotide sequence: TGTGCCAGCAGCCAAGAGCACCGGGCCGGCTACACCTTC. Protein: CASSQEHRAGYTF.

This sequence joins TRBV7-2 and TRBJ2-5, with 11 bases that match TRBD2. The CDR3 runs to 13 residues. The germline gives CDR1 SGHTA, CDR2 FQGNSA. V was pared by 4 bases and J by 7 bases, with 2 bases of the junction left unmatched. The CDR3 loop is CASSYLAGGTQYF. CDR3 coding DNA: TGTGCCAGCAGCTACCTAGCGGGGGGGACCCAGTACTTC.

The chain uses TRBV7-8 and TRBJ2-7; tentative D call: TRBD1 (5 bases). The CDR3 length is 15 residues. Germline lookup yields CDR1 SGHVS and CDR2 FQNEAQ. Trimming stripped 5 bases from V and 3 bases from J, with 17 bases between. CDR3 region: CASSTFGHLDYEQYF. CDR3 in DNA: TGTGCCAGCAGCACCTTCGGACATTTAGACTACGAGCAGTACTTC.

This clonotype was seen a few times. This chain uses TRBV19 with TRBJ2-7; possible D gene TRBD2, 6 bases. The CDR3 has 14 amino acids. Germline values: CDR1 LNHDA, CDR2 SQIVND (reference sequence). Trimming took off 7 bases at V and 5 bases at J, with 18 bases between the two ends. The CDR3 reads CASKSGSGWDEQYF. The DNA for the CDR3 is TGTGCCAGTAAAAGTGGTAGCGGATGGGACGAGCAGTACTTC.

This clonotype has at least ten counts. The genes are TRBV11-2 and TRBJ2-1; TRBD1 aligns across 8 bases. The V segment lost 4 bases and the J segment 3 bases; nucleotides outside the gene matches: 2. Germline V gene data show CDR1 as SGHAT and CDR2 as FQNNGV. There are 14 residues in the CDR3. The CDR3 nucleotides are TGTGCCAGCAGCTCCGGGACAGGCTACAATGAGCAGTTCTTC. Protein: CASSSGTGYNEQFF.

In this sample, this clonotype turned up a few times. Germline is not matched at one junction end, which may reflect a read error. The gene calls are TRBV7-2 and TRBJ2-7, with 7 bases identical to TRBD2. CDR3 length equals 14 residues. In germline, CDR1 is SGHTA, CDR2 FQGNSA. CDR3 in amino acids: CAGSPGLVGYEQYF. CDR3 in DNA: TGTGCCGGCAGCCCCGGACTAGTAGGCTACGAGCAGTACTTC. Combining the CDR3 with reference TRBV7-2 and TRBJ2-7 gives the whole variable domain GAGVSQSPSNKVTEKGKDVELRCDPISGHTALYWYRQSLGQGLEFLIYFQGNSAPDKSGLPSDRFSAERTGGSVSTLTIQRTQQEDSAVYLCAGSPGLVGYEQYFGPGTRLTVT.

V and J are TRBV12-3 or TRBV12-4 and TRBJ2-5; TRBD2 agrees at 7 bases. The last part of the DNA fits TRBJ2-1 better; the J call may be wrong. The CDR3 has 12 residues. The CDR3 is CASRGGVNEQFF. In DNA form, the CDR3 reads TGTGCCAGCAGGGGAGGGGTAAATGAGCAGTTCTTC.

There are many counts of this clonotype. The gene calls are TRBV5-1 and TRBJ2-5, with D maybe TRBD1 (5 bases). The CDR3 contains 13 residues. The germline CDR1 and CDR2 sequences are SGHRS and YFSETQ. With 0 bases removed from V and 4 bases from J, the gap between germline ends came to 7 bases. CDR3 region: CASSLAQGETQYF. CDR3 in DNA: TGCGCCAGCAGCTTGGCTCAGGGAGAGACCCAGTACTTC.

The rearrangement uses TRBV12-5 and TRBJ2-2; D is unresolved. CDR3 size: 13 residues. Trimming stripped 2 bases from V and 6 bases from J, with 7 bases between. CDR1 and CDR2 (germline): LGHNT, FRNRAP. CDR3 region: CASGLMLAGELFF. CDR3 DNA sequence: TGTGCTAGTGGTTTGATGCTGGCCGGGGAGCTGTTTTTT.

This clonotype was found a few times. V and J are TRBV25-1 and TRBJ1-2, with D perhaps TRBD1 (5 bases). The germline V gene has CDR1 MGHDK and CDR2 SYGVNS. The CDR3 is 15 amino acids. V was shortened by 2 bases and J by 9 bases, with 19 bases between the two germline ends. The CDR3 bases are TGTGCCAGCAGTGAAATCGGCAGGGAAGGCGATAGCTACACCTTC. Protein sequence: CASSEIGREGDSYTF.

The chain links TRBV9 to TRBJ2-1; 9 positions match TRBD1. Trimming cost V 3 bases and J 9 bases; bases outside gene matches: 7. In germline, CDR1 is SGDLS, CDR2 YYNGEE. The length of the CDR3 is 14 residues. The CDR3 reads CASSDGTGWSEQFF. CDR3 DNA sequence: TGTGCCAGCAGCGACGGGACAGGGTGGAGTGAGCAGTTCTTC.

V and J are TRBV4-2 and TRBJ2-4; TRBD1 agrees at 8 bases. The CDR3 consists of 18 residues. J gave up 0 bases and V 6 bases, and 13 bases lay outside the gene matches. CDR1 and CDR2 from the germline V gene are LGHNA and YNFKEQ. CDR3 sequence reads: CASRPRQGNGLAKNIQYF. In nucleotides, the CDR3 is TGTGCCAGCAGACCTAGACAGGGGAATGGGCTAGCCAAAAACATTCAGTACTTC.

This clonotype was found a few times. The J gene is TRBJ2-5, the V gene TRBV20-1, with no clear D. The CDR3 consists of 12 residues. Germline V gives CDR1 DFQATT, CDR2 SNEGSKA (reference sequence). Trimming took off 3 bases at V and 7 bases at J, with 12 bases between the two ends. In DNA, the CDR3 is TGCAGTGCTAGTGCAGATATCGGGACCCAGTACTTC. It translates to CSASADIGTQYF.

The gene calls are TRBV6-1 and TRBJ2-2, with 11 positions matching TRBD2. V trimming: 9 bases; J trimming: 5 bases; junction bases outside the gene matches: 14. Germline V lookup: CDR1 MNHNS, CDR2 SASEGT. The CDR3 length is 17 residues. The CDR3 DNA reads TGTGCCAGGAGCCCCTATACTAGCGGGAGAGGAACCGGGGAGCTGTTTTTT. Its protein product is CARSPYTSGRGTGELFF.